Presented here are 8 T cell receptor beta chains from one specimen sequenced in a study of T-cell reconstitution after alpha-beta-depleted transplantation in children. It was with unique molecular identifiers that the TCRbeta library was prepared. Each CDR3 protein is one row after TCRdb ran MiXCR on the PCR reads. The sample carries fewer than 550,000 distinct CDR3 sequences, over 9.5% recorded once. The source material was PBMCs, mostly from graft donor cells, sampled 180 days after TCRalphabeta/CD19-depleted stem cell transplant. These receptors were collected from a female patient aged 2-15 years who had a stem cell transplant for aplastic anemia, so the T cells may come from the graft donor.

The chain uses TRBV19 and TRBJ2-5; 8 bases agree with TRBD1. The CDR3 consists of 15 residues. Trimming at V came to 5 bases and at J to 5 bases, leaving 10 bases not matched to a gene. Germline CDR1 reads LNHDA; CDR2 reads SQIVND (reference sequence). The DNA for the CDR3 is TGTGCCAGTAGTGAAGGGACAGGAACTTTGGAGACCCAGTACTTC. Its protein is CASSEGTGTLETQYF.

This clonotype occurred a few times. This CDR3 is CATAPYPVRVRTNQPQHF. The CDR3 nucleotides are TGTGCCACCGCACCTTATCCCGTTAGAGTTCGTACGAATCAGCCCCAGCATTTT. The chain is built from TRBV15 and TRBJ1-5, with D hard to call. V was trimmed by 8 bases and J by 4 bases, leaving 27 bases between them. The germline V gene has CDR1 LNHNV and CDR2 YYDKDF (reference sequence). The CDR3 length is 18 residues.

The chain couples TRBV5-1 to TRBJ2-2; 8 bases agree with TRBD1. Germline CDR1 reads SGHRS; CDR2 reads YFSETQ. This CDR3 comprises 15 residues. After removal of 4 bases from V and 7 bases from J, the junction contained 9 bases not matched to a gene. Here the CDR3 reads CASSLGQGLNGELFF. The DNA of the CDR3 is TGCGCCAGCAGCCTTGGACAGGGCTTGAACGGGGAGCTGTTTTTT.

The sample holds a few counts of this clonotype. V usage is TRBV12-3 or TRBV12-4 and J usage is TRBJ2-1; D is perhaps TRBD2 (6 bases). V was cut by 1 base and J by 5 bases, with 12 bases left in between. This CDR3 has 15 amino acids. CDR3 DNA: TGTGCCAGCAGTTTAGTGTGGACTATTAACAATGAGCAGTTCTTC. It is translated as CASSLVWTINNEQFF.

This clonotype was seen only a few times. This chain connects TRBV15 to TRBJ2-4; the match to TRBD2 covers 16 bases. The CDR3 covers 18 residues. V trimming: 6 bases; J trimming: 7 bases; junction bases outside the gene matches: 12. Germline assignment: CDR1 LNHNV and CDR2 YYDKDF (reference sequence). CDR3 loop: CATSPMGLAGGPVNIQYF. The CDR3 DNA follows: TGTGCCACCAGTCCCATGGGACTAGCGGGAGGGCCTGTCAACATTCAGTACTTC.

This clonotype was found a few times. The CDR3 is CASSGIAGVKNEQFF. CDR3 DNA: TGTGCCAGCAGCGGAATAGCGGGAGTCAAGAATGAGCAGTTCTTC. The rearrangement joins TRBV9 to TRBJ2-1, with 9 bases identical to TRBD2. Germline CDR1 and CDR2: SGDLS and YYNGEE. CDR3 size: 15 residues. J was trimmed by 7 bases and V by 3 bases; bases with no gene match: 8.

This clonotype was seen a few times. The V gene is TRBV3-1, the J gene TRBJ2-5; D not resolved. This CDR3 is 14 amino acids long. V was cut by 4 bases and J by 1 base, with 10 bases left in between. Germline lookup yields CDR1 LGHDT and CDR2 YNNKEL (reference sequence). CDR3 sequence reads: CASSPHGPQETQYF. CDR3 bases: TGTGCCAGCAGCCCCCACGGTCCCCAAGAGACCCAGTACTTC.

This clonotype was seen a few times. V usage is TRBV20-1 and J usage is TRBJ1-5; the D is unclear. The CDR3 spans 15 residues. Germline V gene data show CDR1 as DFQATT and CDR2 as SNEGSKA (reference sequence). V dropped 1 base and J dropped 3 bases, with 13 bases sitting between them. The chain's CDR3 is CSARGPGPVNQPQHF. The CDR3 coding sequence is TGCAGTGCTAGAGGTCCTGGTCCCGTCAATCAGCCCCAGCATTTT.